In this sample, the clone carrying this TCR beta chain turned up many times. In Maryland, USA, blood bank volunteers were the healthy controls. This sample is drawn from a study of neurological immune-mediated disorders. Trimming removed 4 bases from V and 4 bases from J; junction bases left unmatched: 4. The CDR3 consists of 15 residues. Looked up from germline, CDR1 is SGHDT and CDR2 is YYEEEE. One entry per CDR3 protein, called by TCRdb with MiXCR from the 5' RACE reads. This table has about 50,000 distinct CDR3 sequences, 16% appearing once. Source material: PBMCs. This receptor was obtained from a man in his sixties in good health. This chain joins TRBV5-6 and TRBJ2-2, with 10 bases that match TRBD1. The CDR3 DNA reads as TGTGCCAGCAGCAGACAGGGGGCCGGCACCGGGGAGCTGTTTTTT. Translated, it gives CASSRQGAGTGELFF.